Listed here are 8 T cell receptor beta chains from one sample, sequenced in a study of T-cell reconstitution after alpha-beta-depleted transplantation in children. TCRbeta library preparation incorporated unique molecular identifiers. TCRdb re-called the PCR reads with MiXCR, one entry per CDR3 protein. This sample carries about 900,000 distinct CDR3 sequences, about 29% of them seen once, and the ten largest clones take roughly 30%. This specimen was PBMCs, mostly from graft donor cells, taken 360 days after TCRalphabeta/CD19-depleted stem cell transplant. Receptors originate from a boy less than two years old who had a stem cell transplant for SCID, so the T cells may come from the graft donor.

CDR3 bases: TGCGCCAGCAGCCCCGGGACAAAGGGGGTTTACACTGAAGCTTTCTTT. Translated, it gives CASSPGTKGVYTEAFF. The chain has TRBV5-1 and TRBJ1-1, with D possibly being TRBD1 (6 bases). The CDR3 loop spans 16 amino acids. V lost 4 bases to trimming and J lost 3 bases, with 19 bases between them. Germline V gives CDR1 SGHRS, CDR2 YFSETQ.

This clonotype was seen a handful of times. V is TRBV20-1 and J is TRBJ1-4; D possibly corresponds to TRBD1 (5 bases). The CDR3 loop spans 13 amino acids. V shed 5 bases and J shed 7 bases, with 14 bases lying between them. Germline CDR1 DFQATT, CDR2 SNEGSKA (reference sequence). CDR3 sequence (DNA): TGCAGTGCTTTTGGCGGGGCTGGTGAAAAACTGTTTTTT. Translated: CSAFGGAGEKLFF.

This clonotype was seen only a few times. J is TRBJ2-3 and V is TRBV20-1, with D possibly TRBD2 on 5 matching bases. V was trimmed by 3 bases and J by 4 bases, leaving 14 bases between them. Germline values: CDR1 DFQATT, CDR2 SNEGSKA (reference sequence). This CDR3 is 14 amino acids long. CDR3 coding DNA: TGCAGTGCTAGCACGGGAAGTCGCGCAGATACGCAGTATTTT. The encoded protein is CSASTGSRADTQYF.

The chain combines TRBV10-3 with TRBJ1-4; TRBD1 aligns across 7 bases. Germline V gives CDR1 ENHRY, CDR2 SYGVKD. This CDR3 spans 15 amino acids. Trimming removed 3 bases from V and 5 bases from J; junction bases left unmatched: 6. The CDR3 reads CAISDPGGINEKLFF. CDR3 DNA: TGTGCCATCAGTGACCCAGGGGGGATAAATGAAAAACTGTTTTTT.

The V gene is TRBV12-3 or TRBV12-4, the J gene TRBJ1-3, with unresolved D. The CDR3 has 17 residues. Trimming cost V 3 bases and J 1 base, with 16 bases left between them. The DNA of the CDR3 is TGTGCCAGCAGTTTTCCGGCAGGTATGCCTTCTGGAAACACCATATATTTT. This gives the protein CASSFPAGMPSGNTIYF.

This clonotype occurred a few times. J is TRBJ1-2 and V is TRBV19; 8 bases match TRBD1. Germline CDR1 LNHDA, CDR2 SQIVND (reference sequence). Trimming took 4 bases from V and 4 from J; bases not matched to a gene: 8. The CDR3 extends over 15 amino acids. CDR3 region: CASSRGQGTGYGYTF. CDR3 sequence (DNA): TGTGCCAGTAGTAGAGGACAGGGAACAGGCTATGGCTACACCTTC.

J is TRBJ1-1 and V is TRBV5-1, with no clear D. Trimming took 5 bases from V and 8 from J, leaving 16 bases between them. CDR3 size: 13 residues. Germline lookup yields CDR1 SGHRS and CDR2 YFSETQ. The CDR3 here is CASRPELSSEAFF. The CDR3 DNA follows: TGCGCCAGCAGACCGGAGTTATCGTCAGAAGCTTTCTTT.

This chain uses TRBV4-3 with TRBJ1-4; D unclear. The V gene's germline CDR1 is LGHNA and CDR2 YSLEER. CDR3 size: 16 residues. The V end was cut by 4 bases, the J end by 1 base, with 13 bases between. The CDR3 DNA reads TGCGCCAGCAGCCGGGCAACGGTGATAACTAATGAAAAACTGTTTTTT. This codes for CASSRATVITNEKLFF.